A single T cell receptor beta chain is shown here with its context. The sample holds other DNA sequences that translate to the same CDR3. Here immunoSEQ multiplex PCR was the method, and the copy in TCRdb shows in-frame clones only, minus some. Among roughly 150,000 clones, 92% were seen once, and the ten largest hold 1.3% to 1.5%. The sample originates from a study of T cell responses to AZD1222 COVID-19 vaccine. Trimming shortened V by 2 bases and J by 1 base, and 6 bases separated the two germline ends. Per germline, CDR1 GTSNPN and CDR2 SVGIG (reference sequence). This CDR3 contains 13 residues. The sample in question was peripheral blood, obtained on day 0 of AZD1222 vaccination. This rearrangement joins TRBV30 to TRBJ1-5; no definite D call. The receptor was isolated from an adult in good health. CDR3 bases: TGTGCCTGGAGTTCGGACAGCAATCAGCCCCAGCATTTT. It encodes CAWSSDSNQPQHF.